This T cell receptor (beta chain) emerged from a study of blood T cell repertoires in COVID-19. Germline V CDR1 and CDR2: SGHNT, YYREEE (reference sequence). V lost 2 bases to trimming and J lost 0 bases, with 14 bases between them. This CDR3 has 16 residues. Under the authors' procedure: It was from reference gene primer amplification that nucleated cell counts were estimated. Sequencing used immunoSEQ multiplex PCR; TCRdb keeps in-frame clones, though not all of them. The V and J calls and clone size come from that table; D and trimming were worked out from the DNA. The sample contains almost 50,000 clones, roughly 89% of which appear only once.

The source material was peripheral blood. This sequence was found in a man over 45 with acute or convalescent COVID-19. V usage is TRBV5-4 and J usage is TRBJ2-5; a weak D match, TRBD2 (6 bases). CDR3 sequence (DNA): TGTGCCAGCAGCTTCGGACGTGGGAGGAACCAAGAGACCCAGTACTTC. Its protein is CASSFGRGRNQETQYF. The whole variable domain, filled in from reference TRBV5-4 and TRBJ2-5, reads ETGVTQSPTHLIKTRGQQVTLRCSSQSGHNTVSWYQQALGQGPQFIFQYYREEENGRGNFPPRFSGLQFPNYSSELNVNALELDDSALYLCASSFGRGRNQETQYFGPGTRLLVL.